This T cell receptor beta chain was found in a study of cytomegalovirus exposure and HLA in healthy donors. The PCR used 60 Vbeta and 13 Jbeta primers. Generated by immunoSEQ multiplex PCR, the TCRdb table keeps only in-frame clones and is missing some. The sample has some 190,000 clones, roughly three quarters seen once. The sample comprised PBMCs. The sequence was obtained from a woman aged 18 to 35 in good health and CMV-seronegative.

CDR3: CASTLGAGAATDTQYF. Here the CDR3 DNA reads TGTGCCAGCACCCTAGGTGCGGGTGCGGCCACAGATACGCAGTATTTT. The genes are TRBV7-9 and TRBJ2-3, with a weak D call TRBD2 (5 bases). The CDR3 has 16 amino acids. Trimming removed 7 bases from V and 2 bases from J, with 19 bases in between. Germline assignment: CDR1 SEHNR and CDR2 FQNEAQ (reference sequence).